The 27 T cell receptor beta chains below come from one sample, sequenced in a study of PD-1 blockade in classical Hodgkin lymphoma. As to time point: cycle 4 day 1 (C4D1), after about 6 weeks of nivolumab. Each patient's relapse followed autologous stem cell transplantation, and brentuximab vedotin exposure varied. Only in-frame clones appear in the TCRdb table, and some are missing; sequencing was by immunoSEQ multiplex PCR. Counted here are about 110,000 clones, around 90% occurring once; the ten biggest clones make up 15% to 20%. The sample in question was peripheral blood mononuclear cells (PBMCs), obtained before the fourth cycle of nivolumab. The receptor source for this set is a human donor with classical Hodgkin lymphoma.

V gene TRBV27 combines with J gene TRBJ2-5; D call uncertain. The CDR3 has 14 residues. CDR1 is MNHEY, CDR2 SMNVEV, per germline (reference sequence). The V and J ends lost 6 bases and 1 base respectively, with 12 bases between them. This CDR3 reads CASRSFWGQETQYF. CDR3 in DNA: TGTGCCAGCAGATCTTTCTGGGGCCAAGAGACCCAGTACTTC.

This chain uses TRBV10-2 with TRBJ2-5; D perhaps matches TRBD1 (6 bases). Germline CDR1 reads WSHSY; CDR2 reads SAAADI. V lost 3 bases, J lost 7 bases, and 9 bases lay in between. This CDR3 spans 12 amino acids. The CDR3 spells CASSDLGGTQYF. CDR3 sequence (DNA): TGCGCCAGCAGTGACCTAGGGGGGACCCAGTACTTC.

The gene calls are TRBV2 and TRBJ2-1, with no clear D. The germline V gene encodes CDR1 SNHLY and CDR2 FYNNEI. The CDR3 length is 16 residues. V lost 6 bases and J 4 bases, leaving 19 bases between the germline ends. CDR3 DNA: TGTGCCAGCAGCCTTAACAAAAACGTTGTATACAATGAGCAGTTCTTC. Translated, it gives CASSLNKNVVYNEQFF.

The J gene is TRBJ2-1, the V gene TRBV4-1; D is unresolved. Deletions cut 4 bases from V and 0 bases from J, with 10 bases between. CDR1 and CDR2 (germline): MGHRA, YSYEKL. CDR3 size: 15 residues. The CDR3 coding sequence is TGCGCCAGCAGCCCGAGCGCCAACTCCTACAATGAGCAGTTCTTC. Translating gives CASSPSANSYNEQFF.

CDR3: CASSLGRRLAGADTQYF. The CDR3, as DNA: TGTGCCAGCAGCTTAGGGAGACGGCTAGCGGGAGCGGATACGCAGTATTTT. The chain uses TRBV7-9 and TRBJ2-3; 10 positions match TRBD2. This CDR3 contains 17 residues. V was clipped by 1 base and J by 6 bases; unmatched bases: 10. CDR1 is SEHNR and CDR2 is FQNEAQ in the germline V gene (reference sequence).

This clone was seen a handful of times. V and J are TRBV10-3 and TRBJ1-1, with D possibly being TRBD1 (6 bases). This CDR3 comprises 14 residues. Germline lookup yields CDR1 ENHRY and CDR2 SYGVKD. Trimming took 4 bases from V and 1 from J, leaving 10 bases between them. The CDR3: CAISARTANTEAFF. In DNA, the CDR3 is TGTGCCATCAGTGCCAGGACAGCGAACACTGAAGCTTTCTTT.

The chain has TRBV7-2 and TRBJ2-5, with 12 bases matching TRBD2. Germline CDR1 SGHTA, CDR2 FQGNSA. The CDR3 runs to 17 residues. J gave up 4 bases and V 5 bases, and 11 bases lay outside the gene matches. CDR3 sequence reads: CASSPYPSGRGVETQYF. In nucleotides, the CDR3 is TGTGCCAGCAGCCCCTACCCTAGCGGGAGGGGAGTAGAGACCCAGTACTTC.

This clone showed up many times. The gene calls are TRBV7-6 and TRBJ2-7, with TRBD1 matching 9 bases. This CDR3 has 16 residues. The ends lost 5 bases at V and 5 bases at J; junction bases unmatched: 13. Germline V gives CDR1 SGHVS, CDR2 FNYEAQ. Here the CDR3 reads CASSPLGGTGSNEQYF. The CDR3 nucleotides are TGTGCCAGCAGCCCACTTGGGGGGACAGGGTCTAACGAGCAGTACTTC.

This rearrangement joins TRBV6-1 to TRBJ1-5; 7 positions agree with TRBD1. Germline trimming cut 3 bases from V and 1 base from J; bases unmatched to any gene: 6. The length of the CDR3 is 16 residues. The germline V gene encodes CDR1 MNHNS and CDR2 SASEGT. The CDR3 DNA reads TGTGCCAGCAGTGAGTCACAGGGGACAAGCAATCAGCCCCAGCATTTT. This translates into CASSESQGTSNQPQHF.

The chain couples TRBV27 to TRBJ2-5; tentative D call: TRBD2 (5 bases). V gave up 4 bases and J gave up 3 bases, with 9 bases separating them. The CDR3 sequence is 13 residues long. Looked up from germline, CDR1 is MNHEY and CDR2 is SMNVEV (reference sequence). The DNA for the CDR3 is TGTGCCAGCAGTTGGACTGGAAAAGAGACCCAGTACTTC. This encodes CASSWTGKETQYF.

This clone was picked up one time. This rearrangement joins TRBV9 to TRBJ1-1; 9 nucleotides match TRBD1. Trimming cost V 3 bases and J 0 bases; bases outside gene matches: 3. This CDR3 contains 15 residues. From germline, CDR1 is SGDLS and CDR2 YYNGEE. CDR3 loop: CASSARDRVNTEAFF. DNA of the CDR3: TGTGCCAGCAGCGCGAGGGACAGGGTGAACACTGAAGCTTTCTTT.

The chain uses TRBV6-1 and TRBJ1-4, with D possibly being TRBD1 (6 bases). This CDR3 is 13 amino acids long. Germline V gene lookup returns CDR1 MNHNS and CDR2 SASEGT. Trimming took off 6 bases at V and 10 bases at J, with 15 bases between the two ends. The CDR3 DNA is TGTGCCAGCAGCCGGGACACCGCTTTAAAACTGTTTTTT. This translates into CASSRDTALKLFF.

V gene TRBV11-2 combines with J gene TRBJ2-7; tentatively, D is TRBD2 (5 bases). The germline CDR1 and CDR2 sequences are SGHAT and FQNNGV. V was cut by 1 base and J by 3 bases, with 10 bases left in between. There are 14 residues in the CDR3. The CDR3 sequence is CASSLVRDRYEQYF. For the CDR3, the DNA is TGTGCCAGCAGCTTAGTTCGGGATCGCTACGAGCAGTACTTC.

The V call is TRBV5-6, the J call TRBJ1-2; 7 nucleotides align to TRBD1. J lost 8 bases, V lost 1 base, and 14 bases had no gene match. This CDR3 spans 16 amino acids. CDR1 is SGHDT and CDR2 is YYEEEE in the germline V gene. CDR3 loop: CASSLRSGGRYGGYTF. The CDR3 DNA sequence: TGTGCCAGCAGCTTGCGGTCAGGGGGACGCTATGGAGGCTACACCTTC.

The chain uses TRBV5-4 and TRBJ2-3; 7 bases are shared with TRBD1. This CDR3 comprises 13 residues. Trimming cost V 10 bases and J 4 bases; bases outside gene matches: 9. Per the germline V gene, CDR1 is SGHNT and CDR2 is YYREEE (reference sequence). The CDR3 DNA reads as TGTGCCTACAGGGGTAGGGTTGCAGATACGCAGTATTTT. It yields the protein CAYRGRVADTQYF.

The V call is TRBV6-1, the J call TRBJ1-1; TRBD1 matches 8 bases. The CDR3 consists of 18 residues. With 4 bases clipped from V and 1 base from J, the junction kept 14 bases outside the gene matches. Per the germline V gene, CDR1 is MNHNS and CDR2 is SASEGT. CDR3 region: CASSGILGTGRGNTEAFF. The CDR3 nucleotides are TGTGCCAGCAGTGGAATCCTCGGGACAGGCAGGGGGAACACTGAAGCTTTCTTT.

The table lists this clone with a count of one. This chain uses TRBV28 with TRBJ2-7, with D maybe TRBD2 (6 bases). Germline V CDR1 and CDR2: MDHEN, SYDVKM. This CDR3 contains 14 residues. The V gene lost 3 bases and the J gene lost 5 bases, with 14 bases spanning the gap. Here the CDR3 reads CASSFSLATHEQYF. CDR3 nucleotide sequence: TGTGCCAGCAGTTTTTCGCTAGCGACCCACGAGCAGTACTTC.

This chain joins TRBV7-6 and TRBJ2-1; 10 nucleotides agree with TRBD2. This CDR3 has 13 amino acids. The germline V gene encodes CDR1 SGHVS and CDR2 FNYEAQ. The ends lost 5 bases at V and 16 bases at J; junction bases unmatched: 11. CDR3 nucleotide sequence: TGTGCCAGCAGCGTATGGGAGCGGGAGGGCCTCTTCTTC. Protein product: CASSVWEREGLFF. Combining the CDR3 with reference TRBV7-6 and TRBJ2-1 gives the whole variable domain GAGVSQSPRYKVTKRGQDVALRCDPISGHVSLYWYRQALGQGPEFLTYFNYEAQQDKSGLPNDRFSAERPEGSISTLTIQRTEQRDSAMYRCASSVWEREGLFFGPGTRLTVL.

The CDR3 DNA sequence: TGTGCCAGCTCACTATTAGCGGGAGCCCAAGGAGAGCAGTACTTC. It codes for CASSLLAGAQGEQYF. The chain combines TRBV18 with TRBJ2-7; TRBD2 agrees at 9 bases. The germline V gene encodes CDR1 KGHSH and CDR2 LQKENI. V shed 4 bases and J 7 bases; nucleotides not matched to a gene: 11. The CDR3 covers 15 residues.

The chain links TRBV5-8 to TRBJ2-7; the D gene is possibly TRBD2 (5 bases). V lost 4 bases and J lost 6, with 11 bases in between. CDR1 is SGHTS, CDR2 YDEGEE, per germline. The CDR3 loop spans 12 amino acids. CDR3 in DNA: TGTGCCAGCAGCCCAATCGAGGGCGAGCAGTACTTC. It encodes CASSPIEGEQYF.

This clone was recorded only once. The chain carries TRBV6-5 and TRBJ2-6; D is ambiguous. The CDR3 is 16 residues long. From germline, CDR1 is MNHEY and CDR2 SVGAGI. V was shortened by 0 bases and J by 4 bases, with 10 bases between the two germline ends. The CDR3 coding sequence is TGTGCCAGCAGTTACTCGTCTCAAACGGGGGCCAACGTCCTGACTTTC. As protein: CASSYSSQTGANVLTF.

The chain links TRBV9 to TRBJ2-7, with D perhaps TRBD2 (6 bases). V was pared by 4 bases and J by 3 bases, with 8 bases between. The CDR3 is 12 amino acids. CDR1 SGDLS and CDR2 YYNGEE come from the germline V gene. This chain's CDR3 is CASSPGLYEQYF. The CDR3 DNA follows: TGTGCCAGCAGCCCGGGACTCTACGAGCAGTACTTC.

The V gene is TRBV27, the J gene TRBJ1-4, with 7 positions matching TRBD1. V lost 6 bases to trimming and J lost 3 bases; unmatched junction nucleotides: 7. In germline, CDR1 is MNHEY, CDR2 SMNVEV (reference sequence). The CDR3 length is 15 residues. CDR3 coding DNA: TGTGCCAGCAGCGACAGGGTGAGGGCTAATGAAAAACTGTTTTTT. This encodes CASSDRVRANEKLFF.

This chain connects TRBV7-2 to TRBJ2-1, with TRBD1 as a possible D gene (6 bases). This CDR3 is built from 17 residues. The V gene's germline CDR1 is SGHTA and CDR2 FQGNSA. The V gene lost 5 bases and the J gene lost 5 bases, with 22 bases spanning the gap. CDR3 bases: TGTGCCAGCAGCCTCAGGGGCAGATCAAGTGGCCACAATGAGCAGTTCTTC. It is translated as CASSLRGRSSGHNEQFF.

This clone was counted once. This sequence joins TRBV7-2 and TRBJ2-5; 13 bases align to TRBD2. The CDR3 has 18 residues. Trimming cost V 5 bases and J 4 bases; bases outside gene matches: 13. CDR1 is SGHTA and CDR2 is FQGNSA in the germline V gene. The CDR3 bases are TGTGCCAGCAGCACAGCACTAGCGGGAGGGCTAGAGGGAGAGACCCAGTACTTC. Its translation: CASSTALAGGLEGETQYF.

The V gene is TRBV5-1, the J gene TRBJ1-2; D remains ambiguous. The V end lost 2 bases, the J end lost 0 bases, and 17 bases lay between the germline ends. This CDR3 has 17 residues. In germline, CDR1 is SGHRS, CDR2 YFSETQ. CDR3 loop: CASSFTGRRIPNYGYTF. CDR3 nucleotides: TGCGCCAGCAGCTTCACCGGCAGGCGGATTCCTAACTATGGCTACACCTTC.

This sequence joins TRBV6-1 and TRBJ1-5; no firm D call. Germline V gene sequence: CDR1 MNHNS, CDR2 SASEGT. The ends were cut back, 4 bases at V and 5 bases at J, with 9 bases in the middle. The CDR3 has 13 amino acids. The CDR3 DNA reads TGTGCCAGCAGTGCGACCAGAGATCAGCCCCAGCATTTT. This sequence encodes CASSATRDQPQHF.